Sequencing of this T cell receptor beta chain was carried out in a study of human T cells and chemical hapten exposure. TCRdb reprocessed the RACE reads via MiXCR and lists one record per CDR3 protein. Found here are about 260,000 distinct CDR3 sequences, approximately 8.4% of them singletons; the top ten hold about 2.5%. In its sample, this clonotype was seen many times. The germline V gene has CDR1 MNHEY and CDR2 SVGAGI. V gave up 6 bases and J gave up 8 bases; unmatched junction bases: 6. The length of the CDR3 is 14 residues. Time point: pre-sensitization, week 0. Treatment specified: therapeutic diphenylcyclopropenone sensitization with weekly scalp DPC. At patch-test visits, sampling came before the patch test.

Sequences were derived from whole blood, sampled in connection with sensitization to the hapten diphenylcyclopropenone (DPC). J is TRBJ1-5 and V is TRBV6-5; 11 bases line up with TRBD1. The sequence came from a woman aged 40 to 49 with alopecia areata. Some clones in this sample may be carry-over from other donors' samples. The CDR3 coding sequence is TGTGCCAGCAGCCGGACAGGGGGCAAGGAGCCCCAGCATTTT. Protein product: CASSRTGGKEPQHF.